A selection of T cell receptor beta chains follows, all from one sample in a study of T cell repertoires in cytomegalovirus infection. TCRdb itself ran the reads through MiXCR, one entry per CDR3 protein. The sample holds hundreds of thousands of distinct CDR3 sequences; 31% are singletons and the top ten take 10% to 15%. These TCRs' antigens remain unknown. The specimen was cultured CD8+ T cells from PBMCs, collected from culture after CMV antigen stimulation. All receptors derive from a human donor in good health (CMV status not recorded). Some clones in this sample may be carry-over from other donors' samples. CDR3s leave out the opening cysteine and the closing phenylalanine or tryptophan.

>TRBV7-9|TRBJ2-2
ASSLVRDMNTGELF
>TRBV2|TRBJ1-2
AIQTGSRNGYT
>TRBV4-2|TRBJ2-5
ASGSGGARETQY
>TRBV7-4|TRBJ2-2
ASSLAPGQEPTEYPKLNTGELF
>TRBV19|TRBJ1-1
ASWDRGRTEAF
>TRBV7-2|TRBJ2-7
ASSSTGFDEQY
>TRBV7-6|TRBJ2-7
ASSRPGTYEQY
>TRBV19|TRBJ2-5
ASSGQGPETQY
>TRBV7-2|TRBJ1-5
ASSFRGSDQPQH
>TRBV6-5|TRBJ2-1
ASSHDLLEQF
>TRBV5-1|TRBJ1-1
ASSLIMANTEAF
>TRBV6-1|TRBJ2-1
ASSLDRVSYNEQF
>TRBV27|TRBJ1-6
AIREGANSPLH
>TRBV12-3/TRBV12-4|TRBJ1-2
AILETGEYGYT
>TRBV2|TRBJ2-7
ASLGQNYEQY
>TRBV12-3/TRBV12-4|TRBJ1-2
ASSSQLPAGRVSGYT
>TRBV6-6|TRBJ1-5
ASSIYQPQH
>TRBV27|TRBJ2-1
ASSFGGLSTHNEQF
>TRBV11-3|TRBJ2-3
ASSLGGTSSTDTQY
>TRBV27|TRBJ2-7
ASSAQGGAYEQY
>TRBV28|TRBJ1-1
ASGYQADTEAF
>TRBV12-3/TRBV12-4|TRBJ2-3
ASSFYSTSTDTQY
>TRBV12-3/TRBV12-4|TRBJ2-7
ASSPSGGAGYEQY
>TRBV10-3|TRBJ1-1
AISMTPNTEAF
>TRBV15|TRBJ2-2
ATSSLQRNTRELF